Here is one T cell receptor (beta chain) with its context. Its cognate antigen is unknown. The data are from a study of T cell responses to AZD1222 COVID-19 vaccine. The study's findings and limits: The number of AZD1222 recipients seropositive at baseline was only 6 or 7. Spike-specific TCR breadth and depth were elevated following two AZD1222 doses.

Sequencing used immunoSEQ multiplex PCR; TCRdb keeps in-frame clones, though not all of them. The data show approximately 120,000 clones, with around nine tenths seen just once and about a sixth held by the top ten. The source of this sequence is an adult in good health. Here the sequenced sample was peripheral blood, taken on day 0 of AZD1222 vaccination.

The CDR3, as DNA: TGTGCCAGCAGTTCCAGGCAGGGTAATTCACCCCTCCACTTT. Its protein product is CASSSRQGNSPLHF. V usage is TRBV6-5 and J usage is TRBJ1-6, with D possibly being TRBD1 (5 bases). This CDR3 contains 14 residues. Trimming cost V 4 bases and J 6 bases, with 10 bases left between them. Germline V CDR1 and CDR2: MNHEY, SVGAGI.